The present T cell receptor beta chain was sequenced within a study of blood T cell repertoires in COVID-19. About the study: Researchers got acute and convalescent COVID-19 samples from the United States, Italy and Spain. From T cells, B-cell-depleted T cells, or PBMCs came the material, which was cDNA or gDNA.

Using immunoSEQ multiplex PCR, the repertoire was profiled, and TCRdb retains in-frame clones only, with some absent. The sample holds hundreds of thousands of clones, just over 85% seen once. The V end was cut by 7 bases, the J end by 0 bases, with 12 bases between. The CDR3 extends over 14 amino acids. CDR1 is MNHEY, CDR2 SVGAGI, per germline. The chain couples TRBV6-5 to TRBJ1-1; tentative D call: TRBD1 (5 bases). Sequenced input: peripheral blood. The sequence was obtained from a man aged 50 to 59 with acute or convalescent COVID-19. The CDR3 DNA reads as TGTGCCAGCACCTCGCTCAGGGTGAACACTGAAGCTTTCTTT. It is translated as CASTSLRVNTEAFF.